What follows are 20 T cell receptor beta chains derived from one specimen sequenced in a study of blood T cells in healthy people across ages. Then a second PCR, running about 6 to 12 cycles, was carried out with a sample-barcoded 5' primer and a J-beta primer mix. MiXCR was run by TCRdb on the 5' RACE reads, yielding one entry per CDR3 protein. The profile shows around 500,000 distinct CDR3 sequences, roughly a quarter of them singletons. These records were also assigned to another study, of T cells of mothers and their children.

Sequencing was carried out using blood. All receptors come from a boy aged 2-15 years in good health.

The table lists this clonotype with a few counts. The chain has TRBV27 and TRBJ2-1; 12 bases align to TRBD2. The better agreement between TRBJ2-7 and the DNA end casts doubt on the J call. This CDR3 is built from 16 residues. The germline CDR1 and CDR2 sequences are MNHEY and SMNVEV (reference sequence). CDR3 in amino acids: CASSSEGTSGFYEQYF. Here the CDR3 DNA reads TGTGCCAGCAGTTCCGAGGGGACTAGCGGGTTCTACGAGCAGTACTTC.

CDR3 region: CASSEWARNTIYF. The CDR3 DNA reads as TGCGCCAGCAGTGAATGGGCTAGAAACACCATATATTTT. The genes are TRBV10-2 and TRBJ1-3, with D hard to call. With 3 bases removed from V and 5 bases from J, the gap between germline ends came to 8 bases. The germline gives CDR1 WSHSY, CDR2 SAAADI. CDR3 size: 13 residues.

In its sample, this clonotype was seen a few times. The rearrangement joins TRBV12-3 or TRBV12-4 to TRBJ1-4, with a tentative D call TRBD1 (6 bases). This CDR3 comprises 12 residues. The V end lost 3 bases, the J end lost 11 bases, and 10 bases lay between the germline ends. The CDR3 loop reads CASSLGADKLFF. CDR3 nucleotide sequence: TGTGCCAGCAGTTTGGGGGCGGATAAACTGTTTTTT.

This clonotype was seen a few times. This chain links TRBV20-1 with TRBJ1-1; TRBD1 matches 8 bases. V gave up 2 bases and J gave up 3 bases; unmatched junction bases: 11. The CDR3 is 16 residues long. From germline, CDR1 is DFQATT and CDR2 SNEGSKA (reference sequence). The CDR3 sequence: CSARSATGEAHTEAFF. CDR3 DNA sequence: TGCAGTGCTAGATCGGCGACAGGGGAAGCCCACACTGAAGCTTTCTTT.

This clonotype was seen many times. V gene TRBV20-1 combines with J gene TRBJ1-2; 7 bases are a match to TRBD1. In germline, CDR1 is DFQATT, CDR2 SNEGSKA (reference sequence). V shed 1 base, J shed 4 bases, and the junction held 3 bases outside the gene matches. The CDR3 runs 13 residues. The CDR3 sequence is CSARAGGAYGYTF. CDR3 nucleotide sequence: TGCAGTGCTAGAGCAGGGGGGGCCTATGGCTACACCTTC.

This clonotype has more than one count but fewer than ten. The gene calls are TRBV28 and TRBJ2-7; perhaps TRBD1 as D (6 bases). The CDR3 has 11 residues. The V gene's germline CDR1 is MDHEN and CDR2 SYDVKM. Between the trimmed V and J ends, which lost 9 bases and 4 bases, there was a span of 10 bases. In nucleotides, the CDR3 is TGTGCCAGTACGGACAGTTACGAGCAGTACTTC. Amino acids: CASTDSYEQYF.

The chain carries TRBV7-8 and TRBJ2-4; the D gene could be TRBD1 or TRBD2 (6 bases each). CDR3 length equals 15 residues. Per germline, CDR1 SGHVS and CDR2 FQNEAQ. V lost 5 bases and J 7 bases, leaving 18 bases between the germline ends. The CDR3 coding sequence is TGTGCCAGCAGCAGAGGGGGGCAGGGGAGCAACATTCAGTACTTC. Amino acid sequence: CASSRGGQGSNIQYF.

A few counts support this clonotype. The CDR3 coding sequence is TGTGCCAGCAGTTACACCAGGGTTGGAAACGAGCAGTACTTC. Translating it yields CASSYTRVGNEQYF. V usage is TRBV6-5 and J usage is TRBJ2-7; D is perhaps TRBD1 (5 bases). V was clipped by 2 bases and J by 5 bases, with 13 bases between them. Germline lookup yields CDR1 MNHEY and CDR2 SVGAGI. The CDR3 contains 14 residues.

As concerns this clonotype: A read error may produce the germline difference seen at one junction end. The chain recombines TRBV12-3 or TRBV12-4 with TRBJ2-5; D is ambiguous. CDR3 length equals 11 residues. The CDR3 coding sequence is TGTGCCGGCAGTTTACAGGAGACCCAGTACTTC. Protein: CAGSLQETQYF.

The chain combines TRBV7-8 with TRBJ2-5; D uncertain. V lost 2 bases and J 2 bases, leaving 27 bases between the germline ends. Germline CDR1 and CDR2: SGHVS and FQNEAQ. The CDR3 length is 20 residues. CDR3: CASSLTAFGQAERPQETQYF. CDR3 sequence (DNA): TGTGCCAGCAGCTTAACGGCCTTTGGGCAGGCGGAGAGGCCGCAAGAGACCCAGTACTTC. Drawing the rest from reference TRBV7-8 and TRBJ2-5, the complete variable domain is GAGVSQSPRYKVAKRGQDVALRCDPISGHVSLFWYQQALGQGPEFLTYFQNEAQLDKSGLPSDRFFAERPEGSVSTLKIQRTQQEDSAVYLCASSLTAFGQAERPQETQYFGPGTRLLVL.

The table lists this clonotype with a few counts. Here the CDR3 DNA reads TGTGCCAGCAGCCGGGGACAGGGGATTAATCAGCCCCAGCATTTT. Encoded protein: CASSRGQGINQPQHF. The chain couples TRBV5-5 to TRBJ1-5, with 10 bases lining up with TRBD1. The CDR3 sequence is 15 residues long. Germline values: CDR1 SGHKS, CDR2 YYEKEE (reference sequence). Trimming cost V 4 bases and J 4 bases; bases outside gene matches: 5.

Written as DNA, the CDR3 is TGCGCCAGCAGCCAAGATATACAGCTAGCGGGAGCTATTACGAGGGGGGCCAACGTCCTGACTTTC. As protein: CASSQDIQLAGAITRGANVLTF. J is TRBJ2-6 and V is TRBV4-3; 10 nucleotides agree with TRBD2. The CDR3 has 22 amino acids. Germline V gives CDR1 LGHNA, CDR2 YSLEER. V lost 0 bases and J lost 4; bases outside the gene matches: 18.

The gene calls are TRBV7-8 and TRBJ1-4; D is uncertain. Trimming removed 5 bases from V and 5 bases from J, with 21 bases in between. The CDR3 length is 17 residues. Germline V gene lookup returns CDR1 SGHVS and CDR2 FQNEAQ. DNA of the CDR3: TGTGCCAGCAGCCTCCGGAGGCTGGCAGGAGACAATGAAAAACTGTTTTTT. Encoded protein: CASSLRRLAGDNEKLFF.

This clonotype has a handful of counts. This chain joins TRBV7-2 and TRBJ2-7, with D possibly being TRBD1 (8 bases). V shed 5 bases and J shed 4 bases, with 12 bases lying between them. The germline V gene encodes CDR1 SGHTA and CDR2 FQGNSA. CDR3 length: 13 amino acids. Here the CDR3 DNA reads TGTGCCAGCAGCGAACAGGGGGGGTACGAGCAGTACTTC. It translates to CASSEQGGYEQYF.

This clonotype has a count of ten or more. The chain joins TRBV5-5 to TRBJ2-2; no firm D call. Deletions cut 0 bases from V and 0 bases from J, with 6 bases between. This CDR3 is built from 15 residues. Germline V gene sequence: CDR1 SGHKS, CDR2 YYEKEE (reference sequence). This CDR3 reads CASSLGRTNTGELFF. In DNA form, the CDR3 reads TGTGCCAGCAGCTTGGGACGGACGAACACCGGGGAGCTGTTTTTT.

The V call is TRBV6-6, the J call TRBJ1-4, with TRBD1 as a possible D gene (6 bases). There are 16 residues in the CDR3. V was pared by 6 bases and J by 2 bases, with 16 bases between. Germline lookup yields CDR1 MNHNY and CDR2 SVGAGI (reference sequence). This CDR3 is CASRTLLGGTNEKLFF. The CDR3 region has the DNA TGTGCCAGCAGAACCCTCCTGGGGGGCACTAATGAAAAACTGTTTTTT.

This clonotype was seen a handful of times. The chain joins TRBV5-1 to TRBJ2-2; no definite D call. The ends were cut back, 0 bases at V and 6 bases at J, with 6 bases in the middle. The CDR3 spans 13 residues. Germline V CDR1 and CDR2: SGHRS, YFSETQ. In DNA, the CDR3 is TGCGCCAGCAGCTTGGTTGGGGCCGGGGAGCTGTTTTTT. Translation gives CASSLVGAGELFF.

This clonotype has more than one count but fewer than ten. Written as DNA, the CDR3 is TGTGCCAGCAGTTGGACTAGCGAAGGCACAGATACGCAGTATTTT. This codes for CASSWTSEGTDTQYF. The chain uses TRBV6-6 and TRBJ2-3; TRBD2 agrees at 9 bases. Germline V gene lookup returns CDR1 MNHNY and CDR2 SVGAGI (reference sequence). The CDR3 is 15 amino acids. Trimming cost V 4 bases and J 1 base; bases outside gene matches: 3.

This clonotype has just a few counts. This chain joins TRBV29-1 and TRBJ1-1; D uncertain. Trimming cost V 2 bases and J 3 bases, with 4 bases left between them. This CDR3 is 11 amino acids long. Germline V CDR1 and CDR2: SQVTM, ANQGSEA. This CDR3 is CSVESYTEAFF. In DNA, the CDR3 is TGCAGCGTTGAAAGTTACACTGAAGCTTTCTTT.

The V call is TRBV11-2, the J call TRBJ2-5, with D uncertain. The J call is in doubt because the DNA end fits TRBJ2-1 better. Germline V gene sequence: CDR1 SGHAT, CDR2 FQNNGV. This CDR3 spans 13 amino acids. DNA of the CDR3: TGTGCCAGCAGCTACTTACCGGGCACGGAGCAGTTCTTC. Translated, it gives CASSYLPGTEQFF.